The 7 T cell receptor beta chains in this list originate from one sample, sequenced in a study of blood T cell repertoires in COVID-19. TCRdb's copy holds only in-frame clones and misses some; the assay was immunoSEQ multiplex PCR. The repertoire holds around 100,000 clones, over 75% seen once, with roughly 7.3% in the top ten. Sequenced material: peripheral blood. The receptors were sampled from a man younger than 45 in a cohort sampled during active COVID-19.

The rearrangement links TRBV5-1 to TRBJ1-2; 7 nucleotides agree with TRBD1. After removal of 0 bases from V and 0 bases from J, the junction contained 5 bases not matched to a gene. CDR3 size: 16 residues. The germline CDR1 and CDR2 sequences are SGHRS and YFSETQ. CDR3 protein: CASSLAADRTNYGYTF. CDR3 DNA sequence: TGCGCCAGCAGCTTGGCCGCGGACAGGACTAACTATGGCTACACCTTC.

This clone was detected only a few times. J is TRBJ2-2 and V is TRBV18, with 8 nucleotides matching TRBD1. This CDR3 is built from 16 residues. Germline CDR1 reads KGHSH; CDR2 reads LQKENI. With 4 bases clipped from V and 1 base from J, the junction kept 5 bases outside the gene matches. In DNA, the CDR3 is TGTGCCAGCTCACGCGGACAGGGAGAGAACACCGGGGAGCTGTTTTTT. Protein product: CASSRGQGENTGELFF.

In this sample, this clone turned up once. The genes are TRBV7-9 and TRBJ2-3, with 11 bases matching TRBD2. The CDR3 length is 17 residues. V trimming: 6 bases; J trimming: 8 bases; junction bases outside the gene matches: 16. The germline V gene has CDR1 SEHNR and CDR2 FQNEAQ (reference sequence). DNA for the CDR3: TGTGCCAGCAGACATACTAGCGGGGGCTCCTCACGCGCTACGCAGTATTTT. Protein sequence: CASRHTSGGSSRATQYF.

This clone was detected a few times. The chain is built from TRBV6-5 and TRBJ2-5; D call uncertain. V shed 7 bases and J shed 2 bases, with 14 bases lying between them. This CDR3 has 14 residues. In germline, CDR1 is MNHEY, CDR2 SVGAGI. The CDR3 loop is CASKAGSDQETQYF. CDR3 DNA sequence: TGTGCCAGCAAAGCAGGATCAGATCAAGAGACCCAGTACTTC.

V usage is TRBV10-3 and J usage is TRBJ2-2; possibly TRBD2 for D (6 bases). The germline V gene encodes CDR1 ENHRY and CDR2 SYGVKD. The germline V and J ends were trimmed by 4 bases and 4 bases, with 13 bases remaining between them. This CDR3 contains 15 residues. CDR3 DNA sequence: TGTGCCATCAGTGTGGAGGGGCCCGCCACCGGGGAGCTGTTTTTT. Residues: CAISVEGPATGELFF.

The rearrangement uses TRBV4-2 and TRBJ1-1, with 9 bases fitting TRBD1. The CDR3 is 16 residues long. With V trimmed by 4 bases and J by 4 bases, 10 bases remained unmatched. CDR1 and CDR2 from the germline V gene are LGHNA and YNFKEQ. The CDR3 bases are TGTGCCAGCAGCCCCTTGGGACAGGGTAAGGTCACTGAAGCTTTCTTT. Translating it yields CASSPLGQGKVTEAFF.

This chain connects TRBV28 to TRBJ1-5; D is undetermined. V gave up 5 bases and J gave up 3 bases, with 5 bases separating them. The CDR3 length is 12 residues. The germline gives CDR1 MDHEN, CDR2 SYDVKM. CDR3 DNA: TGTGCCAGCAGTACTCCCAATCAGCCCCAGCATTTT. Translated: CASSTPNQPQHF.